Presented here are 27 T cell receptor beta chains from one specimen sequenced in a study of T cell responses to AZD1222 COVID-19 vaccine. The repertoire was sequenced with immunoSEQ multiplex PCR; TCRdb's copy has only in-frame clones and lacks some. The sample has more than 85,000 clones; about 83% are singletons. The sequencing here drew on peripheral blood, taken on day 0 of AZD1222 vaccination. The source of these receptors is an adult in good health.

The rearrangement uses TRBV28 and TRBJ1-3; D unresolved. The V gene lost 6 bases and the J gene lost 0 bases, with 15 bases spanning the gap. CDR1 and CDR2 from the germline V gene are MDHEN and SYDVKM. CDR3 length equals 16 residues. DNA for the CDR3: TGTGCCAGCAGCCCGGTACAGTCGAGCTCTGGAAACACCATATATTTT. Its translation is CASSPVQSSSGNTIYF.

This clone occurred once. This chain links TRBV6-5 with TRBJ1-2; 8 bases match TRBD1. V dropped 6 bases and J dropped 8; count of bases not matched to a gene: 11. The CDR3 contains 14 residues. Germline-derived CDR1 and CDR2 are MNHEY and SVGAGI. Written as DNA, the CDR3 is TGTGCCAGCAGAAGACAGGGGTTAGGTGTCGGCTACACCTTC. Translation gives CASRRQGLGVGYTF.

J is TRBJ1-1 and V is TRBV5-1, with a weak D call TRBD1 (6 bases). The CDR3 spans 13 residues. V was trimmed by 8 bases and J by 1 base, leaving 12 bases between them. Germline CDR1 SGHRS, CDR2 YFSETQ. This chain's CDR3 is CASQNRENTEAFF. In DNA form, the CDR3 reads TGCGCCAGTCAGAACAGGGAGAACACTGAAGCTTTCTTT.

This sequence joins TRBV4-3 and TRBJ2-6; no definite D call. V was cut by 0 bases and J by 2 bases, with 8 bases left in between. This CDR3 region has 16 residues. Germline values: CDR1 LGHNA, CDR2 YSLEER. CDR3 nucleotide sequence: TGCGCCAGCAGCCAAGAGAGTGGCGCTGGGGCCAACGTCCTGACTTTC. This translates into CASSQESGAGANVLTF.

This chain connects TRBV9 to TRBJ2-5, with D possibly being TRBD2 (6 bases). Germline lookup yields CDR1 SGDLS and CDR2 YYNGEE. V shed 2 bases and J shed 4 bases, with 12 bases lying between them. This CDR3 spans 14 amino acids. CDR3 in amino acids: CASSVRGVGETQYF. As DNA, the CDR3 is TGTGCCAGCAGCGTCCGCGGGGTCGGAGAGACCCAGTACTTC.

This chain uses TRBV7-6 with TRBJ1-4; unclear D gene. Per germline, CDR1 SGHVS and CDR2 FNYEAQ. V was shortened by 1 base and J by 6 bases, with 12 bases between the two germline ends. This CDR3 region has 15 residues. The CDR3 DNA reads as TGTGCCAGCAGCTTAGATAATAAGCGATATGAAAAACTGTTTTTT. It yields the protein CASSLDNKRYEKLFF.

The CDR3 sequence: CASSVDPAATNEKLFF. The DNA for the CDR3 is TGTGCCAGCAGCGTAGACCCAGCAGCAACTAATGAAAAACTGTTTTTT. V and J are TRBV9 and TRBJ1-4, with D hard to call. The V end was cut by 0 bases, the J end by 0 bases, with 9 bases between. Germline CDR1 and CDR2: SGDLS and YYNGEE. The CDR3 consists of 16 residues.

This chain links TRBV4-2 with TRBJ2-3; 9 nucleotides align to TRBD2. This CDR3 comprises 18 residues. CDR1 is LGHNA, CDR2 YNFKEQ, per germline. J was trimmed by 1 base and V by 0 bases; bases with no gene match: 8. CDR3 amino acids: CASSQEGRLADRTDTQYF. CDR3 DNA: TGTGCCAGCAGCCAAGAAGGGAGACTAGCGGATCGCACAGATACGCAGTATTTT.

J is TRBJ1-2 and V is TRBV12-3 or TRBV12-4; D unresolved. The CDR3 totals 13 residues. The V gene lost 2 bases and the J gene lost 4 bases, with 8 bases spanning the gap. DNA for the CDR3: TGTGCCAGCAGTTTACAGGAACCCTATGGCTACACCTTC. Translated, it gives CASSLQEPYGYTF.

The chain is built from TRBV19 and TRBJ1-4, with TRBD1 matching over 7 bases. This CDR3 region has 17 residues. Germline lookup yields CDR1 LNHDA and CDR2 SQIVND (reference sequence). Trimming cost V 4 bases and J 2 bases; bases outside gene matches: 10. CDR3 in amino acids: CASSKGVRGPTNEKLFF. The CDR3 region has the DNA TGTGCCAGTAGTAAAGGTGTGAGGGGGCCGACTAATGAAAAACTGTTTTTT.

This clone was found a few times. The V and J genes are TRBV15 and TRBJ1-1; D call uncertain. The CDR3 totals 12 residues. V gave up 4 bases and J gave up 3 bases, with 6 bases separating them. The V gene's germline CDR1 is LNHNV and CDR2 YYDKDF (reference sequence). In nucleotides, the CDR3 is TGTGCCACCAGCATGCCGTACACTGAAGCTTTCTTT. This encodes CATSMPYTEAFF.

The chain carries TRBV18 and TRBJ1-6; 7 bases map to TRBD1. This CDR3 has 16 amino acids. J was trimmed by 14 bases and V by 3 bases; bases with no gene match: 16. Germline loops: CDR1 KGHSH, CDR2 LQKENI. The CDR3 is CASSPDQGQIDLALHF. CDR3 bases: TGTGCCAGCTCACCGGATCAGGGACAGATCGATCTAGCCCTCCACTTT.

The V gene is TRBV6-4, the J gene TRBJ2-1, with 7 bases matching TRBD2. V shed 0 bases, J shed 7 bases, and the junction held 12 bases outside the gene matches. CDR3 size: 17 residues. From germline, CDR1 is MRHNA and CDR2 SNTAGT. The CDR3 reads CASSDSGGLLQLNEQFF. DNA of the CDR3: TGTGCCAGCAGTGACTCCGGGGGACTACTACAATTGAATGAGCAGTTCTTC.

This chain joins TRBV5-1 and TRBJ1-6; no reliable D call. Per germline, CDR1 SGHRS and CDR2 YFSETQ. CDR3 length: 17 amino acids. V lost 3 bases to trimming and J lost 0 bases, with 13 bases between them. The CDR3 spells CASSSGPRSSYNSPLHF. The CDR3 DNA follows: TGCGCCAGCAGCTCCGGGCCTAGGAGCTCCTATAATTCACCCCTCCACTTT.

The gene calls are TRBV18 and TRBJ1-5; possible D gene TRBD1, 6 bases. In germline, CDR1 is KGHSH, CDR2 LQKENI. Trimming cost V 3 bases and J 6 bases, with 12 bases left between them. The CDR3 loop spans 14 amino acids. The CDR3 protein is CASSPGGGSQPQHF. Here the CDR3 DNA reads TGTGCCAGCTCACCTGGCGGGGGCAGTCAGCCCCAGCATTTT.

V usage is TRBV9 and J usage is TRBJ2-6, with D uncertain. CDR3 length: 14 residues. The V gene's germline CDR1 is SGDLS and CDR2 YYNGEE. Trimming took off 4 bases at V and 6 bases at J, with 11 bases between the two ends. The CDR3 DNA is TGTGCCAGCAGCTTATTCGTTGAGGCCAACGTCCTGACTTTC. Amino acids: CASSLFVEANVLTF.

The genes are TRBV4-3 and TRBJ2-7; 7 nucleotides align to TRBD2. The ends lost 0 bases at V and 2 bases at J; junction bases unmatched: 4. Germline CDR1 LGHNA, CDR2 YSLEER. The CDR3 is 15 residues long. CDR3 protein: CASSQDLAAAYEQYF. The DNA for the CDR3 is TGCGCCAGCAGCCAAGACCTAGCGGCCGCCTACGAGCAGTACTTC.

This sequence joins TRBV19 and TRBJ2-3, with a possible D match to TRBD2 (6 bases). Germline CDR1 reads LNHDA; CDR2 reads SQIVND (reference sequence). The CDR3 runs 13 residues. With 4 bases removed from V and 1 base from J, the gap between germline ends came to 6 bases. The CDR3 sequence is CASSSGGTDTQYF. The CDR3 DNA reads TGTGCCAGTAGTAGCGGGGGCACAGATACGCAGTATTTT.

This sequence joins TRBV7-8 and TRBJ2-3, with D perhaps matching TRBD2 (6 bases). Trimming removed 3 bases at V and 0 bases at J, with 13 bases between. The germline gives CDR1 SGHVS, CDR2 FQNEAQ. This CDR3 region has 16 residues. CDR3 sequence: CASSFLTSRSTDTQYF. CDR3 in DNA: TGTGCCAGCAGCTTCCTTACTAGCAGGAGCACAGATACGCAGTATTTT.

The chain couples TRBV4-2 to TRBJ2-3, with TRBD2 as a possible D gene (6 bases). The V gene lost 1 base and the J gene lost 1 base, with 15 bases spanning the gap. The CDR3 is made up of 17 amino acids. Germline assignment: CDR1 LGHNA and CDR2 YNFKEQ. CDR3 protein: CASSQAVGGDGTDTQYF. The DNA for the CDR3 is TGTGCCAGCAGCCAAGCCGTCGGAGGGGATGGCACAGATACGCAGTATTTT.

V and J are TRBV7-3 and TRBJ1-1; no definite D call. Trimming removed 2 bases from V and 1 base from J, with 8 bases in between. There are 14 residues in the CDR3. Looked up from germline, CDR1 is SGHTA and CDR2 is FQGTGA. The CDR3 spells CASSLDPGNTEAFF. CDR3 DNA sequence: TGTGCCAGCAGCTTAGATCCTGGGAACACTGAAGCTTTCTTT.

The chain joins TRBV3-1 (or the pseudogene TRBV3-2) to TRBJ2-3; 15 nucleotides agree with TRBD2. This CDR3 has 19 amino acids. Germline trimming cut 1 base from V and 3 bases from J; bases unmatched to any gene: 8. Looked up from germline, CDR1 is LGHDT and CDR2 is YNNKEL (reference sequence). The CDR3 DNA follows: TGTGCCAGCAGCCAAGCCGGACTAGCGGGGGGGCGTTCAACAGATACGCAGTATTTT. It specifies CASSQAGLAGGRSTDTQYF.

The rearrangement uses TRBV5-8 and TRBJ2-3, with D perhaps TRBD2 (5 bases). Germline CDR1 SGHTS, CDR2 YDEGEE. V lost 5 bases and J 11 bases, leaving 12 bases between the germline ends. The CDR3 is 11 amino acids. In nucleotides, the CDR3 is TGTGCCAGCAGTCCGGAGGTTCGGCAGTATTTT. Translation gives CASSPEVRQYF.

V gene TRBV4-3 combines with J gene TRBJ1-2; D remains unclear. This CDR3 is 15 amino acids long. Germline CDR1 is LGHNA and CDR2 is YSLEER. The V end lost 3 bases, the J end lost 8 bases, and 19 bases lay between the germline ends. CDR3 in amino acids: CASSQLLGALEGYTF. The CDR3 DNA follows: TGCGCCAGCAGCCAGCTCCTCGGAGCCCTGGAGGGCTACACCTTC.

This clone was detected only a few times. The chain links TRBV5-1 to TRBJ2-5; D possibly corresponds to TRBD2 (5 bases). The CDR3 contains 13 residues. V was pared by 7 bases and J by 1 base, with 11 bases between. Per germline, CDR1 SGHRS and CDR2 YFSETQ. CDR3 amino acids: CASDGGSQETQYF. CDR3 in DNA: TGCGCCAGCGACGGAGGCAGCCAAGAGACCCAGTACTTC.

The CDR3 sequence is CASSQNRGRDTEAFF. CDR3 nucleotide sequence: TGTGCCAGCAGCCAAAACAGGGGGCGCGACACTGAAGCTTTCTTT. The V call is TRBV3-1 (or the pseudogene TRBV3-2), the J call TRBJ1-1, with TRBD1 identical over 9 bases. Germline V gene lookup returns CDR1 LGHDT and CDR2 YNNKEL (reference sequence). The CDR3 runs 15 residues. V was clipped by 2 bases and J by 3 bases; unmatched bases: 4.

The chain employs TRBV19 and TRBJ2-7, with D uncertain. The CDR3 spans 11 residues. The germline V and J ends were trimmed by 4 bases and 2 bases, with 3 bases remaining between them. The germline gives CDR1 LNHDA, CDR2 SQIVND (reference sequence). The CDR3 nucleotides read TGTGCCAGTAGTACCGCCTACGAGCAGTACTTC. This codes for CASSTAYEQYF.